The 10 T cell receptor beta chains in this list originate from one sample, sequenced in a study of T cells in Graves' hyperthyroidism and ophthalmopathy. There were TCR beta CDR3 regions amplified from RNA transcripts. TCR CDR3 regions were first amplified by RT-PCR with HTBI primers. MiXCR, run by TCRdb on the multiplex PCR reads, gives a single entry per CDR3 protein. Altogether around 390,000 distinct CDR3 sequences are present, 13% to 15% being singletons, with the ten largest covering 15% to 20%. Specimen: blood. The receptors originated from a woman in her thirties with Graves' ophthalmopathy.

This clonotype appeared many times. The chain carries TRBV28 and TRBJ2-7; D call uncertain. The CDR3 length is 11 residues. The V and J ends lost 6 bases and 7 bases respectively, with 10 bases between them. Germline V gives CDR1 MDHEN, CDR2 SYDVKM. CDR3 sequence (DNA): TGTGCCAGCAGGCAGGCTACGGAGCAGTACTTC. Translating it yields CASRQATEQYF. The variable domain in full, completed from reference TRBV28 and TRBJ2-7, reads DVKVTQSSRYLVKRTGEKVFLECVQDMDHENMFWYRQDPGLGLRLIYFSYDVKMKEKGDIPEGYSVSREKKERFSLILESASTNQTSMYLCASRQATEQYFGPGTRLTVT.

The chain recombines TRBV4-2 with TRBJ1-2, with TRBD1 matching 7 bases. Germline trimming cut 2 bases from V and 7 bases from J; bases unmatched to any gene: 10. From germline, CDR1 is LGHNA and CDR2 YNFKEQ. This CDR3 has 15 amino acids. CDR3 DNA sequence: TGTGCCAGCAGCCAAAACCAGGGGGAGTATGGTGGCTACACCTTC. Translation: CASSQNQGEYGGYTF.

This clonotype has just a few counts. DNA for the CDR3: TGTGCCAGCAGCTTTCAGGGGTTAGGGGAGCAGTACTTC. Translating it yields CASSFQGLGEQYF. The V and J genes are TRBV5-5 and TRBJ2-7, with a possible D match to TRBD1 (6 bases). Germline V gene sequence: CDR1 SGHKS, CDR2 YYEKEE (reference sequence). V lost 2 bases and J lost 7, with 13 bases in between. This CDR3 has 13 residues.

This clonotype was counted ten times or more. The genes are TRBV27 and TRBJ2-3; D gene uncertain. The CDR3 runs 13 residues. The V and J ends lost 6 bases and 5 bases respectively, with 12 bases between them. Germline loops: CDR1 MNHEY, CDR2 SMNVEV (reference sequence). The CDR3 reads CASSSFMEDTQYF. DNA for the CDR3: TGTGCCAGCAGCTCGTTTATGGAAGATACGCAGTATTTT.

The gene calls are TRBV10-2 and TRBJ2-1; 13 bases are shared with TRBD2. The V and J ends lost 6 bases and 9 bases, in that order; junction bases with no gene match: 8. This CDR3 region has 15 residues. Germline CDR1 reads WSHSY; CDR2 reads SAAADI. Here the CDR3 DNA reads TGCGCCAGCAGACTAGCGGGGGGGCCTTTGGGTGAGCAGTTCTTC. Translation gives CASRLAGGPLGEQFF.

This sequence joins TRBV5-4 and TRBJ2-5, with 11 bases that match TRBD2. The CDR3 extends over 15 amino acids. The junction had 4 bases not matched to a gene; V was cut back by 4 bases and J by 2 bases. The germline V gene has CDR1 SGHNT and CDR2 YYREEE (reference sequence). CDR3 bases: TGTGCCAGCAGCATACGACTAGCGGGGCAAGAGACCCAGTACTTC. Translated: CASSIRLAGQETQYF.

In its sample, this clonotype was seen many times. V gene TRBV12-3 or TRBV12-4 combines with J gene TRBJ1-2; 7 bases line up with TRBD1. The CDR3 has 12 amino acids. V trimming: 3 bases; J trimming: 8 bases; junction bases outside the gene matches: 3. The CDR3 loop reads CASSFTGDGYTF. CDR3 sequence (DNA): TGTGCCAGCAGTTTTACAGGGGACGGCTACACCTTC.

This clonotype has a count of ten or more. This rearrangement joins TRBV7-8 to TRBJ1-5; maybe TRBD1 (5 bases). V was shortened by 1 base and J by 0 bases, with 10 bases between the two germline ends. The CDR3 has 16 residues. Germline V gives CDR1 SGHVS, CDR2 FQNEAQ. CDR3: CASSLGDPYSNQPQHF. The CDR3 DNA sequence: TGTGCCAGCAGCTTAGGGGACCCCTATAGCAATCAGCCCCAGCATTTT.

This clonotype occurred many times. CDR3 in amino acids: CASSQRAGTGNTGELFF. CDR3 DNA sequence: TGCGCCAGCAGCCAACGGGCCGGGACAGGGAACACCGGGGAGCTGTTTTTT. The V gene is TRBV5-1, the J gene TRBJ2-2; 8 positions match TRBD1. CDR1 and CDR2 (germline): SGHRS, YFSETQ. V gave up 4 bases and J gave up 1 base; unmatched junction bases: 9. This CDR3 is 17 amino acids long.

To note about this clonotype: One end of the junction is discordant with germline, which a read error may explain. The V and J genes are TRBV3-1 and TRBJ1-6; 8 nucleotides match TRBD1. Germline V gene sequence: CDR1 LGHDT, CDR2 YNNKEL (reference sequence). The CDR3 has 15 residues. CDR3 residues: CVSSLGTGLNSPPHF. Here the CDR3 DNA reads TGTGTCAGCAGTCTTGGGACAGGACTTAATTCACCCCCCCACTTT.